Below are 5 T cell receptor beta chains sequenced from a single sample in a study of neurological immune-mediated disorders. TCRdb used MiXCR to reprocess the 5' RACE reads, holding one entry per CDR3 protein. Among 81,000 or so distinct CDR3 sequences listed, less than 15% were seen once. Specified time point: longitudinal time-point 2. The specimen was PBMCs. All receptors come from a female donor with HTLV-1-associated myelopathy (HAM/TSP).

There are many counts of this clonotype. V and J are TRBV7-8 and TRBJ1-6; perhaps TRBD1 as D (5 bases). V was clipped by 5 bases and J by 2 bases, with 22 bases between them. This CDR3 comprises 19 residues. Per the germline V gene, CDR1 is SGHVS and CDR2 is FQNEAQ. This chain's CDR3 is CASSLFQAIPRAYNSPLHF. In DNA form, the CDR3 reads TGTGCCAGCAGCCTGTTCCAGGCTATCCCCAGGGCCTATAATTCACCCCTCCACTTT.

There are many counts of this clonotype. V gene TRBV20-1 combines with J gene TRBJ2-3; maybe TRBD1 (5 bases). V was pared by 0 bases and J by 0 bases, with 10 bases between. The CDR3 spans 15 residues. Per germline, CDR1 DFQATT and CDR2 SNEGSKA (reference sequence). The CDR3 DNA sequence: TGCAGTGCTAGAGATGGTAGGGGTAGCACAGATACGCAGTATTTT. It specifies CSARDGRGSTDTQYF.

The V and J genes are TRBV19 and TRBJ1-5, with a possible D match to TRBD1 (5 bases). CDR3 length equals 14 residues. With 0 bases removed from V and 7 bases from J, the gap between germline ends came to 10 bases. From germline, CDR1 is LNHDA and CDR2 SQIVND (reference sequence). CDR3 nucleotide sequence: TGTGCCAGTAGTATAGAGGCAGGGTTGCAGCCCCAGCATTTT. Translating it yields CASSIEAGLQPQHF.

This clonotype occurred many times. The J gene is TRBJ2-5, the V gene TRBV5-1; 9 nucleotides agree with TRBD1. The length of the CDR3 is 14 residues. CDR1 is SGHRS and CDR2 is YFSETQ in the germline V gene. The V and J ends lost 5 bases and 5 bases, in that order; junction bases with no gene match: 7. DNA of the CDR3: TGCGCCAGCAGGCCACAGGGGGCTCAGGAGACCCAGTACTTC. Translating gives CASRPQGAQETQYF. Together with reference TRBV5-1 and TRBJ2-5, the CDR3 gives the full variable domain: KAGVTQTPRYLIKTRGQQVTLSCSPISGHRSVSWYQQTPGQGLQFLFEYFSETQRNKGNFPGRFSGRQFSNSRSEMNVSTLELGDSALYLCASRPQGAQETQYFGPGTRLLVL.

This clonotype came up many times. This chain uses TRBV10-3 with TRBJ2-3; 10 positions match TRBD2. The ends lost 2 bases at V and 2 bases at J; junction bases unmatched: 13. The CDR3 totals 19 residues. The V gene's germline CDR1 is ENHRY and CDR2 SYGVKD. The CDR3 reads CAISETSGEVRLHTDTQYF. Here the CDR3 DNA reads TGTGCCATCAGTGAGACTAGCGGGGAGGTTCGCCTCCACACAGATACGCAGTATTTT.